This T cell receptor beta chain was captured by sequencing in a study of T cells in Graves' hyperthyroidism and ophthalmopathy (dated by TCRdb to between 2018 and 2021). Background on the whole study: Peripheral blood was collected at initial diagnosis, before any treatment. TCR V-J signatures able to tell the groups apart were searched for in a discovery cohort of 100 or so patients, of whom under 45 had Graves' ophthalmopathy and some 60 had stable Graves' hyperthyroidism. Prospective prediction of ophthalmopathy was tested in an independent validation cohort of approximately 19 hyperthyroidism patients and around 16 patients who later progressed to ophthalmopathy. The roughly 90 discovery patients were divided at random into training and test sets in a 7:3 ratio. Thyroid tissue and blood T-cell repertoires from several Graves' hyperthyroidism patients were also compared in the study. Following sampling, methimazole starting at 30 mg daily was given to hyperthyroidism patients, and high-dose intravenous methylprednisolone was given to ophthalmopathy patients. TCR Vbeta CDR3 sequencing of approximately 140 peripheral blood samples (around 45 ophthalmopathy, about 80 hyperthyroidism and around 17 progressor patients) is reported in the paper.

V has 4 bases trimmed and J has 7 bases trimmed; junction bases matching no gene number 11. From its cysteine to its phenylalanine, the CDR3 spans 16 amino acids. Here the CDR3 DNA is all that survives: 48 bases in frame from base 1. In the germline V gene, CDR1 corresponds to KGHSH and CDR2 to LQKENI. At least ten counts were recorded for this clonotype. Its antigen is unknown. It has no much larger one-base neighbor in the sample; base qualities were not kept. A patient counted as having stable Graves' hyperthyroidism if no progression to ophthalmopathy occurred over 18 months of follow-up. The hyperthyroidism patients were between 18 and 65 years old and newly diagnosed, with a disease duration of less than 2 months. Any patient with an uncontrolled infection, another autoimmune disease, pregnancy or lactation was excluded. Diagnoses were based on clinical symptoms, serum thyroxine and TRAb, thyroid ultrasound and orbital computed tomography. PBMCs were separated from approximately 10 ml of fresh peripheral blood using Ficoll-Paque density gradient centrifugation. Total RNA was extracted using Trizol reagent, and RNA quality was assessed on an Agilent 2100 Bioanalyzer.

Amplification of TCR beta CDR3 regions was carried out from RNA transcripts. For the first round of RT-PCR on the TCR CDR3, the HTBI primer set was used together with the Qiagen OneStep RT-PCR kit. Libraries were constructed in a second round of multiplex PCR, after which size selection and purification were performed. Paired-end sequencing of the libraries was performed with 100 bp reads on an Illumina HiSeq2000. As for the original processing: SOAPnuke was used to process the raw data, with reads discarded if the reads contained adapters or uncalled bases, had a mean Phred below 15, or lacked an exact constant-primer or identifier match. High-quality paired reads were merged with COPE v1.2.5, and unique nucleotide sequences were defined as clonotypes. MiTCR v1.1 was used to align clonotypes to the IMGT TRBV, TRBD and TRBJ reference segments. The analysis was restricted to V-J combinations with a frequency above 0.0001, which together covered over 99% of the repertoires. A TCS score was defined as the ratio between F50 (clonal expansion) and ExV (chaos), using BLOSUM62-based TCRdist between CDR3 peptides within each V-J. Welch's t-statistics and random forest reduced fewer than 600 V-J features to roughly 13, which were used in a naive Bayes classifier (R e1071). TCRdb trimmed the raw reads at Q25, called clones with MiXCR and kept productive beta chains. Each entry merges the rows of one CDR3 protein and shows their most common DNA and genes. These V and J calls are TCRdb output, not the study's own analysis. This sample is represented by 340,000 or so distinct CDR3 sequences; 18% of them were singletons. Jointly, the top ten make up about half of the sample.

Summary of the overall study and its limitations: Most expanded thyroid clonotypes (frequency above 0.001) were also detected in blood, suggesting blood repertoires may reflect thyroid immune responses. In validation, the model predicted progression to ophthalmopathy with 55% to 71% sensitivity and around 72% specificity, a median of about 6.7 months before onset. A 13 V-J signature model separated ophthalmopathy from stable hyperthyroidism, with 87.88% sensitivity and around 84% specificity in cross-validation and 80%/75% in testing. No statistical method was used to fix the sample size in advance, and group allocation was not hidden from the investigators.

Input material: blood. The rearranged chain carries TRBV18 and TRBJ1-5; 9 central bases correspond to TRBD1. The sequence derives from a woman aged 45-59 years with Graves' hyperthyroidism. The nucleotides are TGTGCCAGCTCACAAAACGCCGGGACAGGGCAACAGCCCCAGCATTTT. Its protein is CASSQNAGTGQQPQHF.